A selection of T cell receptor beta chains follows, all from one sample in a study of cytomegalovirus exposure and HLA in healthy donors. TCRdb's table, derived via immunoSEQ multiplex PCR, lists solely in-frame clones and lacks some. The sample carries around 120,000 clones, roughly 69% recorded once. Material: PBMCs. These TCRs come from a human donor in good health. CDR3s include the opening cysteine and the closing phenylalanine or tryptophan. The D gene is left open where the match is weak. The size field is filled for only some rows; it gives once, few, many or a size class.

>TRBD2|TRBV7-8|few|TRBJ2-1
CASSPGKTSGGYNEQFF
TGTGCCAGCAGCCCGGGCAAGACTAGCGGGGGCTACAATGAGCAGTTCTTC
>TRBD1|TRBV7-8|-|TRBJ1-2
CASSLVQGGVGYTF
TGTGCCAGCAGCTTAGTTCAGGGGGGAGTTGGCTACACCTTC
>TRBD2|TRBV5-8|-|TRBJ2-5
CASSRGLAGIQETQYF
TGTGCCAGCAGCCGGGGACTAGCGGGGATACAAGAGACCCAGTACTTC
>TRBD1|TRBV4-1|once|TRBJ1-1
CASSPPVITGGAFF
TGCGCCAGCAGCCCCCCGGTGATCACAGGGGGTGCTTTCTTT
>TRBD2|TRBV6-6|-|TRBJ2-5
CASSYYGGAEETQYF
TGTGCCAGCAGTTACTACGGGGGGGCAGAAGAGACCCAGTACTTC
>-|TRBV4-2|-|TRBJ2-1
CASSQDSGEQFF
TGTGCCAGCAGCCAAGATTCCGGTGAGCAGTTCTTC
>TRBD1|TRBV5-1|-|TRBJ1-2
CASSLRTGGANYGYTF
TGCGCCAGCAGCTTAAGAACAGGGGGCGCCAACTATGGCTACACCTTC
>-|TRBV7-2|-|TRBJ2-5
CASSLARIETQYF
TGTGCCAGCAGCTTAGCTAGAATAGAGACCCAGTACTTC
>-|TRBV2|-|TRBJ1-6
CASSADGGGRSPLHF
TGTGCCAGCAGTGCGGACGGCGGAGGTCGTTCACCCCTCCACTTT
>-|TRBV7-2|-|TRBJ1-2
CASSLIPGTNYGYTF
TGTGCCAGCAGCTTAATACCAGGGACTAACTATGGCTACACCTTC
>TRBD1|TRBV19|-|TRBJ1-6
CASEIYRGSNSPLHF
TGTGCCAGTGAGATATACAGGGGGTCGAATTCACCCCTCCACTTT
>TRBD1|TRBV5-6|-|TRBJ1-1
CASSFLGTGGTEAFF
TGTGCCAGCAGCTTCCTAGGGACAGGGGGTACTGAAGCTTTCTTT
>TRBD1|TRBV5-4|-|TRBJ2-7
CASSYRQGGPYEQYF
TGTGCCAGCAGCTACAGACAGGGCGGCCCCTACGAGCAGTACTTC
>-|TRBV18|-|TRBJ1-1
CASSPTQGSVAEAFF
TGTGCCAGCTCACCGACCCAGGGTTCGGTTGCTGAAGCTTTCTTT
>TRBD2|TRBV28|-|TRBJ2-3
CASRWGHSGSATQYF
TGTGCCAGCAGATGGGGCCATAGCGGGAGCGCTACGCAGTATTTT
>-|TRBV28|few|TRBJ2-5
CASSLTGPRGETQYF
TGTGCCAGCAGTTTAACAGGCCCAAGGGGGGAGACCCAGTACTTC
>TRBD2|TRBV27|once|TRBJ2-1
CASSPLAGSQINEQFF
TGTGCCAGCAGTCCCTTAGCGGGTTCACAGATTAATGAGCAGTTCTTC
>-|TRBV28|once|TRBJ1-1
CAGSSAGARALEAFF
TGTGCCGGCAGTTCCGCGGGGGCGCGGGCTCTGGAAGCTTTCTTT
>TRBD1|TRBV5-4|-|TRBJ2-7
CASSLTGAKDEQYF
TGTGCCAGCAGCTTGACAGGGGCGAAGGACGAGCAGTACTTC
>-|TRBV5-6|-|TRBJ2-7
CASSFGGGYEQYF
TGTGCCAGCAGCTTTGGAGGAGGCTACGAGCAGTACTTC
>-|TRBV6-4|-|TRBJ2-3
CASSVESFTDTQYF
TGTGCCAGCAGTGTGGAGAGCTTCACAGATACGCAGTATTTT
>TRBD2|TRBV19|once|TRBJ2-3
CASSVLAGGLTDTQYF
TGTGCCAGTAGCGTACTAGCGGGAGGACTCACAGATACGCAGTATTTT
>-|TRBV5-5|once|TRBJ2-7
CASSSSGTPPYEQYF
TGTGCCAGCAGCTCGTCCGGGACACCCCCCTACGAGCAGTACTTC
>-|TRBV4-3|-|TRBJ1-2
CASSQDGQGYGYTF
TGCGCCAGCAGCCAAGATGGGCAGGGGTATGGCTACACCTTC